This T cell receptor beta chain was sequenced in a study of shared clonotypes between healthy human individuals. About the research overall: Donor ages ranged 18 to 49 years: a couple of women, a few men.

V gave up 2 bases and J gave up 6 bases; unmatched junction bases: 11. The CDR3 is 17 amino acids. Germline CDR1 is MNHGY and CDR2 is SVAAGI. Splitting of CD4+ cells produced CD45RA+ naive and CD45RA-negative memory subsets. For every subset, genomic DNA was evenly distributed across several immunoSEQ plates. Sorted-subset replicate PCR reactions were performed with approximately 200 ng DNA, corresponding to roughly 27,000 T cell genomes. Using immunoSEQ multiplex PCR, the repertoire was profiled, and TCRdb retains in-frame clones only, with some absent. The sample has roughly 1 million clones, around 75% seen once.

The sample taken for sequencing was memory CD4+ T cells sorted from blood. Subset noted: CD45RA-negative fraction. The clonotype comes from a man in his late teens or twenties in good health. The chain has TRBV6-9 and TRBJ2-2, with 8 bases aligning to TRBD1. The CDR3 DNA is TGTGCCAGCAGTTATCCAGGGACAGGACTGGATCCCGGGGAGCTGTTTTTT. Translation: CASSYPGTGLDPGELFF.